Included here is one T cell receptor delta chain sequence, with context. This receptor's antigen is unknown. This sequence is one base from a far larger clone and is likely a read error. Additional DNA sequences in this sample encode the identical CDR3. To prepare the library, multiplex PCR was applied. The reads were generated on an Illumina MiSeq. Every sorted gammadelta T cell sample had both its TCR gamma (TRG) and TCR delta (TRD) chains sequenced. The authors' pipeline ran thus. Clonotype tree plots, accumulated frequency of the top 20 clonotypes, diversity index (DI) and D75 metrics were included in the repertoire analyses. TCRdb processed the public reads again with the CATT caller, after which rows with matching DNA were combined. For this entry, the V and J calls and clone size follow TCRdb and not the study's own pipeline. The sample table holds some 50,000 delta-chain clones, of which 1.6% were seen once. Together, the top ten hold around 8.6% of the sample.

For bulk TCR repertoire analysis, Vgamma9/Vdelta2+ and Vdelta2-negative gammadelta T cell populations were flow-sorted out of peripheral blood mononuclear cells. The sample comes from a study of γδ T cells in repeated Plasmodium falciparum infection (dated by TCRdb to the early 2020s). For context, the study as a whole: The natural-infection arm enrolled Malian children exposed to intense seasonal malaria transmission, compared against age and gender matched Australian children. About five malaria-naive U.S. adults underwent four controlled human malaria infections by bites from P. falciparum NF54-infected Anopheles stephensi mosquitoes over approximately 620 days. Samples were collected from controlled-infection subjects at baseline, immediately before selected infections, and 21 days after each infection. Malian gammadelta TCR repertoires were analysed cross-sectionally during no-transmission periods and longitudinally across acute febrile malaria episodes. The study examined how repeated Plasmodium falciparum infection shapes the human gammadelta T cell repertoire, using natural infection in Mali and controlled human malaria infection.

General study outcomes and caveats: Vgamma9/Vdelta2+ TCR repertoires kept a highly stable polyclonal repertoire across time and infection, and many TCRgamma sequences overlapped between individuals. Repeated controlled infections appeared to drive waves of new clonotype selection in Vdelta2-negative, largely Vdelta1+, gammadelta TCR repertoires. Generalizability was limited because the Malian cohort was drawn from a small rural village of predominantly one ethnic group. Analysis of inter-individual variability in gammadelta T cell responses was limited by the small size of the controlled-infection cohort. Compared with the repertoires of Australian children, the Vdelta2-negative gammadelta TCR repertoires of Malian children appeared more clonally expanded, less diverse and less shared.

The CDR3 starts with the cysteine, ends with the phenylalanine, and has 17 residues. The sequence is cut down to CDR3 DNA, 51 bases in frame from base 1. The germline V gene provides CDR1 TSWWSYY and CDR2 QGS. Trimming takes 5 bases off V and 5 bases off J; junction bases not matched to a gene: 17. The sequence links TRDV1 to TRDJ1, with 7 middle bases fitting TRDD2. This clonotype was sampled from a pool of human donors (malaria-infected and uninfected, not separated). Sequenced: gamma-delta T cells from blood. The base sequence is TGTGCTCTTGGGTCACCCCCTTTCCTACGTCTGGGAGATAAACTCATCTTT. Its protein is CALGSPPFLRLGDKLIF.